This is a list of T cell receptor beta chains from one sample in a study of TIL therapy for anti-PD-1-resistant metastatic lung cancer. The method was immunoSEQ multiplex PCR; TCRdb's version includes in-frame clones alone and lacks a portion of them. The table shows 54,000 or so clones, with around 87% occurring only once. Sequenced material: blood, taken at baseline. These receptors came from a person aged 25-79 years with non-small cell lung cancer. Each CDR3 is given without its conserved first and last residue. The D gene is left open where the match is weak.

v_gene	j_gene	d_gene	CDR3aa
TRBV7-3	TRBJ2-7	-	ASSLGRGQYEQY
TRBV7-9	TRBJ2-7	-	ASSPPGTYEQY
TRBV7-9	TRBJ2-5	TRBD1	ASRKSRTGTAETQY
TRBV12-3/TRBV12-4	TRBJ1-4	-	ASSWAANEKLF
TRBV2	TRBJ2-2	TRBD1	ASTLDRSGELF
TRBV3-1/TRBV3-2	TRBJ1-4	-	ASSQEFTEYNEKLF
TRBV7-2	TRBJ2-1	TRBD2	ASSTGTSQSNEQF
TRBV25-1	TRBJ2-1	TRBD1	ASSEWQGALSYNEQF
TRBV2	TRBJ2-2	-	ASSVQRAGTGELF
TRBV7-2	TRBJ2-1	TRBD1	ASSYRGPGPNEQF
TRBV28	TRBJ2-2	-	ASSSSQPGPGELF
TRBV19	TRBJ2-1	TRBD1	ASSIGQGPFLVSYNEQF
TRBV6-5	TRBJ2-7	TRBD1	ASSQRDSYEQY
TRBV6-5	TRBJ2-1	-	ASSYARLYNEQF